Below, 8 T cell receptor beta chains from the same sample are listed, as sequenced in a study of cytomegalovirus exposure and HLA in healthy donors. The PCR was carried out with 60 Vbeta primers and 13 Jbeta primers. Here immunoSEQ multiplex PCR was the method, and the copy in TCRdb shows in-frame clones only, minus some. The data contain fewer than 250,000 clones, around 87% of them singletons. The sample comprised PBMCs. These receptors all come from a woman aged 18-29 years in good health and CMV-seronegative.

The V gene is TRBV11-2, the J gene TRBJ2-7, with D possibly matching TRBD1 (6 bases). With 1 base removed from V and 3 bases from J, the gap between germline ends came to 7 bases. CDR1 and CDR2 (germline): SGHAT, FQNNGV. The CDR3 covers 13 residues. The CDR3 DNA reads TGTGCCAGCAGCTTAGGCAGGGGCTACGAGCAGTACTTC. The encoded protein is CASSLGRGYEQYF. The entire variable domain, with the rest obtained from reference TRBV11-2 and TRBJ2-7, is as follows: EAGVAQSPRYKIIEKRQSVAFWCNPISGHATLYWYQQILGQGPKLLIQFQNNGVVDDSQLPKDRFSAERLKGVDSTLKIQPAKLEDSAVYLCASSLGRGYEQYFGPGTRLTVT.

The rearrangement uses TRBV28 and TRBJ1-6; a possible D gene is TRBD1 (5 bases). The germline V gene encodes CDR1 MDHEN and CDR2 SYDVKM. Trimming shortened V by 6 bases and J by 0 bases, and 15 bases separated the two germline ends. The CDR3 consists of 17 residues. CDR3 DNA: TGTGCCAGCAGGCCCCCGGGACTGAGCTCCTATAATTCACCCCTCCACTTT. Protein product: CASRPPGLSSYNSPLHF.

As concerns this clone: One end of the junction varies from germline; a read error may be responsible. The chain couples TRBV7-7 to TRBJ2-5; D might be TRBD2 (6 bases). This CDR3 contains 13 residues. Germline CDR1 and CDR2: SSHAT and FNYEAQ (reference sequence). CDR3 region: CASSLGGGETQYF. For the CDR3, the DNA is TGTGCTAGCAGCTTAGGAGGAGGGGAGACCCAGTACTTC.

The rearrangement uses TRBV4-1 and TRBJ1-6; D perhaps matches TRBD1 (5 bases). Trimming stripped 1 base from V and 9 bases from J, with 13 bases between. The CDR3 covers 15 residues. Germline CDR1 is MGHRA and CDR2 is YSYEKL. CDR3 amino acids: CASSQGGGGGSPLHF. The CDR3 bases are TGCGCCAGCAGCCAAGGGGGGGGTGGCGGTTCACCCCTCCACTTT.

The gene calls are TRBV19 and TRBJ2-7; TRBD2 is a possible D gene (7 bases). Deletions cut 9 bases from V and 6 bases from J, with 12 bases between. The CDR3 contains 11 residues. Germline CDR1 LNHDA, CDR2 SQIVND (reference sequence). The CDR3 is CASNREGEQYF. In DNA, the CDR3 is TGTGCCAGCAACAGGGAGGGCGAGCAGTACTTC.

The chain uses TRBV27 and TRBJ1-1; 7 positions match TRBD1. The CDR3 is made up of 15 amino acids. CDR1 MNHEY and CDR2 SMNVEV come from the germline V gene (reference sequence). The J segment lost 3 bases and the V segment lost 5 bases, leaving 9 bases of the junction unmatched. The CDR3 sequence is CASSPRQGSYTEAFF. The CDR3 DNA sequence: TGTGCCAGCAGTCCAAGACAGGGAAGTTACACTGAAGCTTTCTTT.

This sequence joins TRBV7-9 and TRBJ2-5; D is unclear. CDR1 SEHNR and CDR2 FQNEAQ come from the germline V gene (reference sequence). This CDR3 comprises 13 residues. V was cut by 3 bases and J by 4 bases, with 9 bases left in between. The CDR3 nucleotides are TGTGCCAGCAGCTTCGAAGCGAGAGAGACCCAGTACTTC. It specifies CASSFEARETQYF. Full variable domain (remainder filled in from reference TRBV7-9 and TRBJ2-5): DTGVSQNPRHKITKRGQNVTFRCDPISEHNRLYWYRQTLGQGPEFLTYFQNEAQLEKSRLLSDRFSAERPKGSFSTLEIQRTEQGDSAMYLCASSFEARETQYFGPGTRLLVL.

The chain couples TRBV7-6 to TRBJ2-3, with 11 bases fitting TRBD2. From germline, CDR1 is SGHVS and CDR2 FNYEAQ. There are 16 residues in the CDR3. V shed 5 bases, J shed 2 bases, and the junction held 6 bases outside the gene matches. Here the CDR3 DNA reads TGTGCCAGCAGCATATTAGCGGGAGGGACCACAGATACGCAGTATTTT. It codes for CASSILAGGTTDTQYF.